These 18 T cell receptor beta chains came from one sample sequenced in a study of blood T cell repertoires in COVID-19. Clones were sequenced by immunoSEQ multiplex PCR, and TCRdb holds only the in-frame ones, with some missing. The table includes 140,000 or so clones, around 84% detected once. The source material was peripheral blood. Every receptor here comes from a human donor in a cohort sampled during active COVID-19.

The CDR3 loop is CASSLVGGSGTEAFF. CDR3 coding DNA: TGCGCCAGCAGCTTGGTTGGGGGCTCGGGCACTGAAGCTTTCTTT. The chain recombines TRBV5-1 with TRBJ1-1; D perhaps matches TRBD1 (6 bases). CDR1 and CDR2 (germline): SGHRS, YFSETQ. The CDR3 is 15 amino acids. The germline V and J ends were trimmed by 0 bases and 4 bases, with 13 bases remaining between them.

The chain uses TRBV19 and TRBJ2-5; a weak D match, TRBD2 (5 bases). V lost 3 bases and J 8 bases, leaving 16 bases between the germline ends. Germline V gene sequence: CDR1 LNHDA, CDR2 SQIVND (reference sequence). The CDR3 is 14 amino acids. Here the CDR3 DNA reads TGTGCCAGTAGTATCCGAGGAACTAGTTACACCCAGTACTTC. Residues: CASSIRGTSYTQYF.

The CDR3 bases are TGTGCCAGCAGCTTAGGGGGCACGCACGACACTGAAGCTTTCTTT. This translates into CASSLGGTHDTEAFF. This chain uses TRBV7-8 with TRBJ1-1; D perhaps matches TRBD1 (5 bases). Germline V CDR1 and CDR2: SGHVS, FQNEAQ. The CDR3 covers 15 residues. V was clipped by 1 base and J by 3 bases, with 12 bases between them.

Concerning this clone itself: An end of the junction does not agree with germline; a read error may underlie this. This chain connects TRBV7-7 to TRBJ2-2; 8 positions match TRBD2. The germline CDR1 and CDR2 sequences are SSHAT and FNYEAQ (reference sequence). The CDR3 contains 15 residues. The CDR3 DNA reads as TGTGCTAGCACCCCGGGAGGGCTTGGCGCCGGGGAGCTGTTTTTT. Its protein is CASTPGGLGAGELFF.

This clone occurred a few times. V gene TRBV4-1 combines with J gene TRBJ2-1; TRBD1 matches at 9 bases. CDR3 size: 16 residues. The V and J ends lost 3 bases and 7 bases, in that order; junction bases with no gene match: 10. Germline CDR1 MGHRA, CDR2 YSYEKL. CDR3 bases: TGCGCCAGCAGCCATGCCGGGACAGGGATAGTAAATGAGCAGTTCTTC. Residues: CASSHAGTGIVNEQFF.

This clone has more than one count but fewer than ten. The J gene is TRBJ2-5, the V gene TRBV5-6; 7 bases match TRBD1. V shed 3 bases, J shed 2 bases, and the junction held 4 bases outside the gene matches. Germline assignment: CDR1 SGHDT and CDR2 YYEEEE. CDR3 length equals 14 residues. CDR3 sequence (DNA): TGTGCCAGCAGCTGGCAGGGACAGCAAGAGACCCAGTACTTC. It encodes CASSWQGQQETQYF.

The V call is TRBV5-1, the J call TRBJ2-1; 7 nucleotides align to TRBD2. Per germline, CDR1 SGHRS and CDR2 YFSETQ. The CDR3 totals 15 residues. V lost 5 bases and J lost 7; bases outside the gene matches: 12. In nucleotides, the CDR3 is TGCGCCAGCAGGCAGGCGAGCGGGGTTACGAATGAGCAGTTCTTC. Translated, it gives CASRQASGVTNEQFF.

The sample holds one count of this clone. The chain is built from TRBV5-1 and TRBJ1-4; D gene ambiguous. V was trimmed by 0 bases and J by 8 bases, leaving 11 bases between them. The CDR3 length is 14 residues. Per the germline V gene, CDR1 is SGHRS and CDR2 is YFSETQ. In nucleotides, the CDR3 is TGCGCCAGCAGCTTGGCCCCGGTTCGGGAAAAACTGTTTTTT. Amino acid sequence: CASSLAPVREKLFF.

The V gene is TRBV5-1, the J gene TRBJ1-3; 9 positions agree with TRBD1. The V and J ends lost 2 bases and 3 bases, in that order; junction bases with no gene match: 6. Germline lookup yields CDR1 SGHRS and CDR2 YFSETQ. The CDR3 length is 16 residues. CDR3 protein: CASSLQGAAYGNTIYF. CDR3 nucleotides: TGCGCCAGCAGCTTACAGGGGGCCGCGTATGGAAACACCATATATTTT.

The V call is TRBV7-9, the J call TRBJ2-3; unclear D gene. The CDR3 has 15 residues. V was shortened by 3 bases and J by 0 bases, with 10 bases between the two germline ends. Germline values: CDR1 SEHNR, CDR2 FQNEAQ (reference sequence). The chain's CDR3 is CASSFLRSSTDTQYF. The CDR3 coding sequence is TGTGCCAGCAGCTTCCTTCGGTCTAGCACAGATACGCAGTATTTT.

The V call is TRBV19, the J call TRBJ2-2; maybe TRBD1 (5 bases). Trimming cost V 6 bases and J 0 bases, with 5 bases left between them. The CDR3 totals 13 residues. Looked up from germline, CDR1 is LNHDA and CDR2 is SQIVND (reference sequence). CDR3 loop: CASRGPNTGELFF. The CDR3, as DNA: TGTGCCAGTAGGGGGCCGAACACCGGGGAGCTGTTTTTT.

The genes are TRBV6-2 or TRBV6-3 and TRBJ2-7, with TRBD1 matching 7 bases. Unmatched junction bases numbered 6, after V lost 5 bases and J lost 2 bases. Germline values: CDR1 MNHEY, CDR2 SVGEGT. The length of the CDR3 is 14 residues. The CDR3 reads CASSTRTGAYEQYF. The CDR3 DNA follows: TGTGCCAGCAGTACCCGGACAGGTGCCTACGAGCAGTACTTC.

The J gene is TRBJ2-7, the V gene TRBV11-2; 10 positions agree with TRBD2. The CDR3 extends over 15 amino acids. CDR1 SGHAT and CDR2 FQNNGV come from the germline V gene. After removal of 5 bases from V and 3 bases from J, the junction contained 7 bases not matched to a gene. The CDR3 nucleotides read TGTGCCAGCAGCCCGCAAGCGGGGGGGCTCTACGAGCAGTACTTC. The encoded protein is CASSPQAGGLYEQYF.

This chain uses TRBV7-9 with TRBJ2-5; 7 nucleotides agree with TRBD1. Germline V CDR1 and CDR2: SEHNR, FQNEAQ (reference sequence). The J segment lost 2 bases and the V segment lost 5 bases, leaving 11 bases of the junction unmatched. The CDR3 extends over 16 amino acids. CDR3 DNA sequence: TGTGCCAGCAGCATACTTACGAGGGGGCCACAAGAGACCCAGTACTTC. This codes for CASSILTRGPQETQYF.

This sequence joins TRBV4-1 and TRBJ1-3; unclear D gene. V was clipped by 4 bases and J by 0 bases, with 13 bases between them. The CDR3 runs 16 residues. The germline V gene encodes CDR1 MGHRA and CDR2 YSYEKL. CDR3 nucleotides: TGCGCCAGCAGCCTTAGGAGGGCTTCCTCTGGAAACACCATATATTTT. This gives the protein CASSLRRASSGNTIYF.

This chain connects TRBV18 to TRBJ2-7, with D tentatively TRBD2 (6 bases). The length of the CDR3 is 12 residues. V lost 3 bases, J lost 3 bases, and 6 bases lay in between. CDR1 is KGHSH and CDR2 is LQKENI in the germline V gene. CDR3 DNA sequence: TGTGCCAGCTCACCGGGACTCTACGAGCAGTACTTC. This encodes CASSPGLYEQYF.

The chain is built from TRBV28 and TRBJ1-3; 8 nucleotides agree with TRBD1. The CDR3 runs to 18 residues. V lost 6 bases, J lost 0 bases, and 13 bases stayed unmatched. Germline V CDR1 and CDR2: MDHEN, SYDVKM. The CDR3, as DNA: TGTGCCAGCAGAACTGGGGCGGCAGGGGGCCCCTCTGGAAACACCATATATTTT. Translated, it gives CASRTGAAGGPSGNTIYF.

The table lists this clone with a count of one. The rearrangement uses TRBV9 and TRBJ2-1; 8 nucleotides agree with TRBD2. J was trimmed by 7 bases and V by 4 bases; bases with no gene match: 4. The CDR3 sequence is 13 residues long. The germline gives CDR1 SGDLS, CDR2 YYNGEE. CDR3 sequence (DNA): TGTGCCAGCAGCCTAGCGGGCGGGAATGAGCAGTTCTTC. This sequence encodes CASSLAGGNEQFF.